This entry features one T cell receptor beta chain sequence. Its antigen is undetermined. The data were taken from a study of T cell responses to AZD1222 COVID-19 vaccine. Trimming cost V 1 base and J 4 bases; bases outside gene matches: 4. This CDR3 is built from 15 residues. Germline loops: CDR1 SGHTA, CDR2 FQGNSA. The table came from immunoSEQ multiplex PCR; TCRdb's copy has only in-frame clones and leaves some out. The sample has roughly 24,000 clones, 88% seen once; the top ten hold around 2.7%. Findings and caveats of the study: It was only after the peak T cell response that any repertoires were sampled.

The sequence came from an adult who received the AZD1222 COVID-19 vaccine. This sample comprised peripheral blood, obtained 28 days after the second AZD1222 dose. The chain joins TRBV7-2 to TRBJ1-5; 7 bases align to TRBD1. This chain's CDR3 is CASSLDGTANQPQHF. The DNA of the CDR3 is TGTGCCAGCAGCTTAGATGGGACAGCAAATCAGCCCCAGCATTTT.